Below, 9 T cell receptor beta chains from the same sample are listed, as sequenced in a study of a mutant IDH1 vaccine in newly diagnosed glioma. Measured with immunoSEQ multiplex PCR; TCRdb has only the in-frame clones, and not every one. The sample contains approximately 88,000 clones, about four fifths of which appear only once. Time point in this sample: baseline, week 1 (first vaccination visit). The sample's treatment: pre-vaccination baseline after standard-of-care therapy. The sequencing here drew on PBMCs, taken from a glioma patient treated with radiotherapy, temozolomide or both. The receptors come from a man aged 35 to 55 with glioma.

This chain joins TRBV11-2 and TRBJ1-1; 9 bases are shared with TRBD1. Germline CDR1 and CDR2: SGHAT and FQNNGV. The CDR3 length is 18 residues. The J segment lost 1 base and the V segment lost 1 base, leaving 10 bases of the junction unmatched. CDR3 in amino acids: CASSLVGVGQGWNTEAFF. CDR3 sequence (DNA): TGTGCCAGCAGCTTAGTTGGGGTGGGACAGGGATGGAACACTGAAGCTTTCTTT.

The rearrangement links TRBV2 to TRBJ2-3; 8 bases line up with TRBD2. V shed 7 bases, J shed 0 bases, and the junction held 9 bases outside the gene matches. CDR1 and CDR2 from the germline V gene are SNHLY and FYNNEI. The CDR3 contains 16 residues. The CDR3 reads CASKVLAGSSTDTQYF. As DNA, the CDR3 is TGTGCCAGCAAGGTCCTAGCGGGCTCTAGCACAGATACGCAGTATTTT.

V usage is TRBV15 and J usage is TRBJ2-5; the D gene is possibly TRBD2 (7 bases). In germline, CDR1 is LNHNV, CDR2 YYDKDF (reference sequence). Trimming took 4 bases from V and 3 from J, leaving 15 bases between them. The CDR3 covers 15 residues. The CDR3 sequence: CATSKGGGRKETQYF. The CDR3 DNA reads TGTGCCACCAGCAAGGGCGGGGGCCGAAAAGAGACCCAGTACTTC.

The V and J genes are TRBV5-1 and TRBJ2-7; weak D call: TRBD2 (5 bases). Per the germline V gene, CDR1 is SGHRS and CDR2 is YFSETQ. Between the trimmed V and J ends, which lost 4 bases and 1 base, there was a span of 12 bases. The CDR3 is 14 amino acids. The CDR3 DNA follows: TGCGCCAGCAGCATTAGCGACCCATCCTACGAGCAGTACTTC. Amino acids: CASSISDPSYEQYF. The complete variable domain, with remaining parts taken from reference TRBV5-1 and TRBJ2-7, reads KAGVTQTPRYLIKTRGQQVTLSCSPISGHRSVSWYQQTPGQGLQFLFEYFSETQRNKGNFPGRFSGRQFSNSRSEMNVSTLELGDSALYLCASSISDPSYEQYFGPGTRLTVT.

The rearrangement links TRBV19 to TRBJ2-1; 12 bases are a match to TRBD2. In germline, CDR1 is LNHDA, CDR2 SQIVND (reference sequence). After removal of 6 bases from V and 4 bases from J, the junction contained 4 bases not matched to a gene. This CDR3 region has 15 residues. The CDR3 is CASSSGTSGYNEQFF. CDR3 coding DNA: TGTGCCAGTAGCTCCGGGACTAGCGGGTACAATGAGCAGTTCTTC.

This clone was seen more than once but under ten times. J is TRBJ2-1 and V is TRBV12-5; TRBD1 aligns across 8 bases. Looked up from germline, CDR1 is LGHNT and CDR2 is FRNRAP. V dropped 0 bases and J dropped 2; count of bases not matched to a gene: 6. The CDR3 has 17 residues. DNA of the CDR3: TGTGCTAGTGGTTTGGTATTGGGACAGGCTCCCTACAATGAGCAGTTCTTC. Its protein product is CASGLVLGQAPYNEQFF.

The chain links TRBV30 to TRBJ2-3, with D perhaps being TRBD1 or TRBD2 (5 bases each). In germline, CDR1 is GTSNPN, CDR2 SVGIG (reference sequence). V was shortened by 1 base and J by 11 bases, with 22 bases between the two germline ends. The CDR3 has 15 residues. Here the CDR3 reads CAWSGQTFRFGGQYF. The CDR3 DNA reads as TGTGCCTGGAGTGGGCAGACTTTCCGATTTGGGGGGCAGTATTTT.

The chain couples TRBV6-5 to TRBJ2-7; D gene ambiguous. Germline-derived CDR1 and CDR2 are MNHEY and SVGAGI. The CDR3 is made up of 14 amino acids. Trimming shortened V by 0 bases and J by 5 bases, and 11 bases separated the two germline ends. The CDR3 loop reads CASSYSRESHEQYF. The CDR3 nucleotides are TGTGCCAGCAGTTACTCGAGAGAAAGCCACGAGCAGTACTTC.

By its share, this clone is medium-sized (0.01 to 0.1%). J is TRBJ2-1 and V is TRBV6-4, with 9 positions matching TRBD2. The germline CDR1 and CDR2 sequences are MRHNA and SNTAGT. This CDR3 has 15 residues. Trimming took 1 base from V and 2 from J; bases not matched to a gene: 0. CDR3 sequence (DNA): TGTGCCAGCAGTGACTTAGCGGGAGCCTACAATGAGCAGTTCTTC. Its protein is CASSDLAGAYNEQFF.